Below, 2 T cell receptor beta chains from the same sample are listed, as sequenced in a study of blood T cell repertoires in COVID-19. The table came from immunoSEQ multiplex PCR; TCRdb's copy has only in-frame clones and leaves some out. The data contain hundreds of thousands of clones, 75% to 90% of them singletons. The sequenced sample was PBMCs or T cells enriched from blood (not recorded which). These receptors all stem from a middle-aged woman who had recovered from COVID-19.

The chain employs TRBV30 and TRBJ1-2; no reliable D call. From germline, CDR1 is GTSNPN and CDR2 SVGIG (reference sequence). V lost 3 bases and J lost 2, with 7 bases in between. The CDR3 totals 12 residues. The DNA for the CDR3 is TGTGCCTGGAGCGGGGTAAACTATGGCTACACCTTC. Its translation is CAWSGVNYGYTF.

The chain recombines TRBV6-6 with TRBJ1-1, with a tentative D call TRBD1 (6 bases). Germline CDR1 is MNHNY and CDR2 is SVGAGI (reference sequence). Trimming stripped 1 base from V and 1 base from J, with 13 bases between. This CDR3 contains 16 residues. CDR3 protein: CASSYYPGTRNTEAFF. The CDR3 coding sequence is TGTGCCAGCAGTTACTACCCCGGGACACGGAACACTGAAGCTTTCTTT.